A selection of T cell receptor beta chains follows, all from one sample in a study of cytomegalovirus exposure and HLA in healthy donors. Sequencing was performed with immunoSEQ multiplex PCR; in TCRdb, only in-frame clones are kept and a portion is missing. The sample lists about 120,000 clones, approximately 72% occurring once. Sequenced: PBMCs. These receptors all stem from a man aged 18 to 29 in good health and CMV-seronegative. The CDR3 runs from the conserved cysteine through the conserved F or W. The order of the fields is D gene, V gene, J gene, clone size, CDR3 DNA, CDR3 protein. D genes are given only for firm matches. For some rows the clone size is stated as once, few or many, or as a class when expanded; others skip it.

d_call: TRBD1
v_call: TRBV7-2
j_call: TRBJ1-4
clone_size: -
cdr3_nt: TGTGCCAGCAGCTTAATTACAGGGGGAGTTGAAAAACTGTTTTTT
cdr3_aa: CASSLITGGVEKLFF

d_call: -
v_call: TRBV7-9
j_call: TRBJ1-2
clone_size: -
cdr3_nt: TGTGCCAGCAGCGTAATCAGGGATGGCTACACCTTC
cdr3_aa: CASSVIRDGYTF

d_call: TRBD1
v_call: TRBV5-4
j_call: TRBJ1-1
clone_size: -
cdr3_nt: TGTGCCAGCAGCTTGGGGGGACAGACGAACACTGAAGCTTTCTTT
cdr3_aa: CASSLGGQTNTEAFF

d_call: -
v_call: TRBV7-2
j_call: TRBJ1-5
clone_size: -
cdr3_nt: TGTGCCAGCAGCTTTTTAGGGACTAATCAGCCCCAGCATTTT
cdr3_aa: CASSFLGTNQPQHF

d_call: -
v_call: TRBV4-2
j_call: TRBJ2-1
clone_size: few
cdr3_nt: TGTGCCAGCAGCCAAGATTGGGCGAATGAGCAGTTCTTC
cdr3_aa: CASSQDWANEQFF

d_call: TRBD2
v_call: TRBV4-3
j_call: TRBJ2-1
clone_size: -
cdr3_nt: TGCGCCAGCAGCCAAGATTCGGGCGGGGGGTACAATGAGCAGTTCTTC
cdr3_aa: CASSQDSGGGYNEQFF

d_call: -
v_call: TRBV5-1
j_call: TRBJ2-6
clone_size: -
cdr3_nt: TGCGCCAGCAGCTTGGCGACATTCGACGGGGCCAACGTCCTGACTTTC
cdr3_aa: CASSLATFDGANVLTF

d_call: -
v_call: TRBV29-1
j_call: TRBJ1-2
clone_size: few
cdr3_nt: TGCAGCGTTGAAAGGGTGGGAGGTGGCGGTGGCTACACCTTC
cdr3_aa: CSVERVGGGGGYTF

d_call: -
v_call: TRBV18
j_call: TRBJ2-7
clone_size: few
cdr3_nt: TGTGCCAGCTCACCGGAACAGCGGGCTAGGGGCCACGAGCAGTACTTC
cdr3_aa: CASSPEQRARGHEQYF

d_call: -
v_call: TRBV5-4
j_call: TRBJ2-7
clone_size: -
cdr3_nt: TGTGCCAGCAGCTTGGCCCGTTTAGGCAGGGGCTACGAGCAGTACTTC
cdr3_aa: CASSLARLGRGYEQYF

d_call: TRBD2
v_call: TRBV2
j_call: TRBJ2-1
clone_size: few
cdr3_nt: TGTGCCAGCAGTGATGCCCCTCTTTTGGGAGGGAATGAGCAGTTCTTC
cdr3_aa: CASSDAPLLGGNEQFF

d_call: TRBD2
v_call: TRBV28
j_call: TRBJ2-7
clone_size: -
cdr3_nt: TGTGCCAGCAGTCCCGGGACTAGCGGGAGACGGGAGCAGTACTTC
cdr3_aa: CASSPGTSGRREQYF

d_call: TRBD1
v_call: TRBV9
j_call: TRBJ2-2
clone_size: -
cdr3_nt: TGTGCCAGCGCTCCGAACCAGGGGGTGGCGAACACCGGGGAGCTGTTTTTT
cdr3_aa: CASAPNQGVANTGELFF

d_call: TRBD1
v_call: TRBV5-1
j_call: TRBJ2-3
clone_size: -
cdr3_nt: TGCGCCAGCAGCTTGGATGGGACAGGGAATCGAGATACGCAGTATTTT
cdr3_aa: CASSLDGTGNRDTQYF

d_call: TRBD1
v_call: TRBV9
j_call: TRBJ2-7
clone_size: -
cdr3_nt: TGTGCCAGCAACCCGACGGGACAGGGGGGCCTCGAGCAGTACTTC
cdr3_aa: CASNPTGQGGLEQYF

d_call: -
v_call: TRBV28
j_call: TRBJ2-3
clone_size: -
cdr3_nt: TGTGCCAGCAGTCCCCCAGGTCCAACAGATACGCAGTATTTT
cdr3_aa: CASSPPGPTDTQYF

d_call: TRBD2
v_call: TRBV6-5
j_call: TRBJ2-5
clone_size: -
cdr3_nt: TGTGCCAGCAGTTACGGAAGCGGGAGGGCCTGGGAGACCCAGTACTTC
cdr3_aa: CASSYGSGRAWETQYF

d_call: -
v_call: TRBV9
j_call: TRBJ1-4
clone_size: few
cdr3_nt: TGTGCCAGCAGCTCCAGCCAGGGTTGGTTTGAAAAACTGTTTTTT
cdr3_aa: CASSSSQGWFEKLFF

d_call: TRBD2
v_call: TRBV15
j_call: TRBJ2-7
clone_size: once
cdr3_nt: TGTGCCACCAGCAGAGAAAGTCCCCGACTAGCGGGAAACCCAGGTCCTTCTGAGCAGTACTTC
cdr3_aa: CATSRESPRLAGNPGPSEQYF

d_call: TRBD1
v_call: TRBV4-1
j_call: TRBJ1-2
clone_size: -
cdr3_nt: TGCGCCAGCAGCCAATCCCAGGGGGCGCATGGCTACACCTTC
cdr3_aa: CASSQSQGAHGYTF

d_call: -
v_call: TRBV5-6
j_call: TRBJ1-1
clone_size: -
cdr3_nt: TGTGCCAGCAGCTTAACACAGAACACTGAAGCTTTCTTT
cdr3_aa: CASSLTQNTEAFF

d_call: -
v_call: TRBV7-9
j_call: TRBJ1-4
clone_size: -
cdr3_nt: TGTGCCAGCAGCGTAGGCAGGGTTAAGGATGAAAAACTGTTTTTT
cdr3_aa: CASSVGRVKDEKLFF

d_call: -
v_call: TRBV5-4
j_call: TRBJ2-6
clone_size: -
cdr3_nt: TGTGCCAGCAGCTTGGGGCAGGGAAGGCGCTCTGGGGCCAACGTCCTGACTTTC
cdr3_aa: CASSLGQGRRSGANVLTF

d_call: -
v_call: TRBV7-9
j_call: TRBJ2-7
clone_size: -
cdr3_nt: TGTGCCAGCAGCTCTACGGTGGGGGGCGAGCAGTACTTC
cdr3_aa: CASSSTVGGEQYF

d_call: -
v_call: TRBV19
j_call: TRBJ2-5
clone_size: few
cdr3_nt: TGTGCCAGTAGTATAGCGGGAGTTGAAGAGACCCAGTACTTC
cdr3_aa: CASSIAGVEETQYF

d_call: TRBD2
v_call: TRBV28
j_call: TRBJ2-5
clone_size: -
cdr3_nt: TGTGCCAGCAGTTTAAGGGCGGGGGGGACGTACCAAGAGACCCAGTACTTC
cdr3_aa: CASSLRAGGTYQETQYF

d_call: -
v_call: TRBV5-1
j_call: TRBJ2-2
clone_size: -
cdr3_nt: TGCGCCAGCAGCTTGGTCCAGGGAGGAACCGGGGAGCTGTTTTTT
cdr3_aa: CASSLVQGGTGELFF

d_call: TRBD2
v_call: TRBV18
j_call: TRBJ2-1
clone_size: once
cdr3_nt: TGTGCCAGCTCACCTCCGGGACTAGCGGGAGGGTCCTACAATGAGCAGTTCTTC
cdr3_aa: CASSPPGLAGGSYNEQFF

d_call: -
v_call: TRBV6-1
j_call: TRBJ1-5
clone_size: -
cdr3_nt: TGTGCCAGCAGTGCCCACAGGAATCAGCCCCAGCATTTT
cdr3_aa: CASSAHRNQPQHF